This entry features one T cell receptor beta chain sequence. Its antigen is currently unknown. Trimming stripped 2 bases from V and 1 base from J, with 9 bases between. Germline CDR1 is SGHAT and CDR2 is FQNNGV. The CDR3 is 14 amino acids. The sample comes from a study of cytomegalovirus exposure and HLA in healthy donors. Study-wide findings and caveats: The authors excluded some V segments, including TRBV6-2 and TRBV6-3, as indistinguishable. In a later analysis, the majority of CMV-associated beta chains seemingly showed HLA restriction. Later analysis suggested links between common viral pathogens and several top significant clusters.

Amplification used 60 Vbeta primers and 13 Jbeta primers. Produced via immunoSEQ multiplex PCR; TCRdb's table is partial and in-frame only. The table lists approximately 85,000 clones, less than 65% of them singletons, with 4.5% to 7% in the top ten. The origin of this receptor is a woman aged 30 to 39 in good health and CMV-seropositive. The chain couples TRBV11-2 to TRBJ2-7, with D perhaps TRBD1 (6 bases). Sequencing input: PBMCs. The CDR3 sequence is CASSLMTGSYEQYF. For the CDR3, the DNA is TGTGCCAGCAGCTTAATGACAGGTTCCTACGAGCAGTACTTC.